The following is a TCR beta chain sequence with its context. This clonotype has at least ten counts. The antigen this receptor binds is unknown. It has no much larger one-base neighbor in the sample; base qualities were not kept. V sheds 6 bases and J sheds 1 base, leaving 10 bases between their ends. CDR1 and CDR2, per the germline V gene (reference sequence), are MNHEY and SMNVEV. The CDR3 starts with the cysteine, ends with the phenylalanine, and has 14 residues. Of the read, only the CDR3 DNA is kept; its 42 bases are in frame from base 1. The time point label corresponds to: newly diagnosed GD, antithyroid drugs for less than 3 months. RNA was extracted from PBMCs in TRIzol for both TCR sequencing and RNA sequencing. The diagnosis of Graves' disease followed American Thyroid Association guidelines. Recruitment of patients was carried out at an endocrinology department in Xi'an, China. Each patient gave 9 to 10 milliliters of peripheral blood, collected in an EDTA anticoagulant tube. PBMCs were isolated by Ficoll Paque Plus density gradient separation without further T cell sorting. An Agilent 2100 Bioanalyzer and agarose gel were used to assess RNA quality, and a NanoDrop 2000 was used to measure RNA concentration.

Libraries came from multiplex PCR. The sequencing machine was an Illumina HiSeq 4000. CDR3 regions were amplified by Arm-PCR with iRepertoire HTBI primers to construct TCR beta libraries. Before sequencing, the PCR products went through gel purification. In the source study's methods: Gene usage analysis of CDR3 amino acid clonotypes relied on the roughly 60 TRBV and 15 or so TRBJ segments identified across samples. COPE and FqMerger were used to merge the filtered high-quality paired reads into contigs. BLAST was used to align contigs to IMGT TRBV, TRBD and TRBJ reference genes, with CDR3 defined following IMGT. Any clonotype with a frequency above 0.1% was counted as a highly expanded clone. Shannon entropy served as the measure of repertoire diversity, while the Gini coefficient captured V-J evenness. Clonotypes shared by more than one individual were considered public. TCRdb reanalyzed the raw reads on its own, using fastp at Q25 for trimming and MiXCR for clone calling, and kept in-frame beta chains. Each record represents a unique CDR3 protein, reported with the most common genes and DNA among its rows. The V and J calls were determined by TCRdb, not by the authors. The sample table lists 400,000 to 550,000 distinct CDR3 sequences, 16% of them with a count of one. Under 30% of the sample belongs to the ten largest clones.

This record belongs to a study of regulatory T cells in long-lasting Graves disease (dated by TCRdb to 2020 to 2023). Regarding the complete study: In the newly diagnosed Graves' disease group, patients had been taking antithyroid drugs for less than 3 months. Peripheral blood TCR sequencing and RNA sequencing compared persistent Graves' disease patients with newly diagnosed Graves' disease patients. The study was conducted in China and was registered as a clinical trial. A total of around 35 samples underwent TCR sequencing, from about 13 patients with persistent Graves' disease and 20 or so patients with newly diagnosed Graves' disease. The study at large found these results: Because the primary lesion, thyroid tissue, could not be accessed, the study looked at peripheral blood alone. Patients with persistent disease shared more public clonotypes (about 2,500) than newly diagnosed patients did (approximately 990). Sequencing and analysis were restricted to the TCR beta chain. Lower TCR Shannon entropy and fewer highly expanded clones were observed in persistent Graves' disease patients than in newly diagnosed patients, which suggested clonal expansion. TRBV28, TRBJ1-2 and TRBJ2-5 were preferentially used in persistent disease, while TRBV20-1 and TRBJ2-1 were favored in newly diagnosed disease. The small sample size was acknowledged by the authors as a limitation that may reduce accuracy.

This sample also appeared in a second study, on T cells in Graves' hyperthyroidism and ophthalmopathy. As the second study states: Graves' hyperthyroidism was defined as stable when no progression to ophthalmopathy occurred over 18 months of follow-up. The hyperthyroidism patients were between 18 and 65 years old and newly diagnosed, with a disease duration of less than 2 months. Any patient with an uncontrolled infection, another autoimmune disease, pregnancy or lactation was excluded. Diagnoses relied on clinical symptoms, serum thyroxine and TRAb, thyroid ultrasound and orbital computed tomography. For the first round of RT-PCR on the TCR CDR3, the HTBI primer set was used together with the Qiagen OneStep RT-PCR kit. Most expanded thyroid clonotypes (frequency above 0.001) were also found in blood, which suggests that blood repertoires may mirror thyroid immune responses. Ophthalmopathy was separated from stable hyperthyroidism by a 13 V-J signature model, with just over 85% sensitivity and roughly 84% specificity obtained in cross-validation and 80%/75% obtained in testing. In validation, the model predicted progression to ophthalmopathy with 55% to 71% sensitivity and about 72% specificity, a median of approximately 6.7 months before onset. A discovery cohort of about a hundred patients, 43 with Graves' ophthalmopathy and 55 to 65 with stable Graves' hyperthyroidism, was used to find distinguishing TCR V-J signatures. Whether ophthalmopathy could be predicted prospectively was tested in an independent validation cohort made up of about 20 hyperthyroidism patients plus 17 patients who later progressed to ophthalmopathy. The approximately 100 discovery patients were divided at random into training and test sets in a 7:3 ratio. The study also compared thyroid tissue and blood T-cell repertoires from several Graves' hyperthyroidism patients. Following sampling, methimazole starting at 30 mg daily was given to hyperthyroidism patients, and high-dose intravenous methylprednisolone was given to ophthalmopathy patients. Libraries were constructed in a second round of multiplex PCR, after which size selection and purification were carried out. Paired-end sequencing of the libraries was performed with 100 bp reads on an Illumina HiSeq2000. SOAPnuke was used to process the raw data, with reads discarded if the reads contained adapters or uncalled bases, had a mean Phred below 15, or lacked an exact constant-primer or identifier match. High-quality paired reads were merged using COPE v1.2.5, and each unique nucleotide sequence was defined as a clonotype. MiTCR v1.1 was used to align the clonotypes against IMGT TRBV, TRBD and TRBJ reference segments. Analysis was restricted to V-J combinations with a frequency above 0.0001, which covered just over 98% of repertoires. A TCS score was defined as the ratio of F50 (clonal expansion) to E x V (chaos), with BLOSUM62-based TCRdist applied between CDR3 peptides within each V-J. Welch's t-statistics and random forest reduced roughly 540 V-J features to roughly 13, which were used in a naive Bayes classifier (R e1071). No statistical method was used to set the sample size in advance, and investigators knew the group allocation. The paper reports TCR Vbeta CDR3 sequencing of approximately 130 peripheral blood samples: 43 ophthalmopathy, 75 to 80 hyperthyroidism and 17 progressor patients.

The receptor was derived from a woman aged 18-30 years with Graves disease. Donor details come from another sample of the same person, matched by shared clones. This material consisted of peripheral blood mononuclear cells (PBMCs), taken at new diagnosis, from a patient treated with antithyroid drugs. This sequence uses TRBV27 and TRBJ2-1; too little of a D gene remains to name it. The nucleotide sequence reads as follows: TGTGCCAGCAGGCACCCAACATCCTACAATGAGCAGTTCTTC. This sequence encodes CASRHPTSYNEQFF.